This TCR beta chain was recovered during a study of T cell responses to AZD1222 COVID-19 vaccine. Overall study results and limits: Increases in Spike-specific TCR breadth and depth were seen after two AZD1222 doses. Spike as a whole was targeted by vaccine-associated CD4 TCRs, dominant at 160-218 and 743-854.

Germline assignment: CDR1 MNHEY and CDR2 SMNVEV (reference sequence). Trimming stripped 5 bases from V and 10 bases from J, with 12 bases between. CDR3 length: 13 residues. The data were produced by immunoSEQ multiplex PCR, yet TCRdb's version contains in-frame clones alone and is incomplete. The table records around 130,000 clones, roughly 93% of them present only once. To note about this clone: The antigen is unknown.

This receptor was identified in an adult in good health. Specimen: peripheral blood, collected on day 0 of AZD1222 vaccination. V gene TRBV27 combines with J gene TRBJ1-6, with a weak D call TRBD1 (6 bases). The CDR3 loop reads CASSHRVYSPLHF. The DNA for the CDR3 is TGTGCCAGCAGTCACAGGGTCTACTCACCCCTCCACTTT.